This is a list of T cell receptor beta chains from one sample in a study of cytomegalovirus exposure and HLA in healthy donors. The protocol was immunoSEQ multiplex PCR, while the TCRdb copy is restricted to in-frame clones and leaves out a portion. The table shows over 45,000 clones, with around 81% occurring only once. Sequenced input: PBMCs. The receptors here all came from a boy between 10 and 17 years old in good health and CMV-seropositive. The CDR3 runs from the conserved cysteine through the conserved F or W. The D gene is left open where the match is weak.

v_call	d_call	j_call	cdr3_aa	cdr3_nt
TRBV19	TRBD2	TRBJ2-7	CASSTTSGGLSYEQYF	TGTGCCAGTAGTACTACTAGCGGGGGGCTGTCCTACGAGCAGTACTTC
TRBV6-4	TRBD2	TRBJ2-1	CASIAPGLAGAGGKNNEQFF	TGTGCCAGCATCGCCCCGGGACTAGCGGGGGCGGGGGGAAAAAACAATGAGCAGTTCTTC
TRBV9	TRBD2	TRBJ2-2	CASSVGEGLETGELFF	TGTGCCAGCAGCGTAGGGGAGGGATTAGAAACCGGGGAGCTGTTTTTT
TRBV4-1	TRBD2	TRBJ2-2	CASSQEGAGDGTGELFF	TGCGCCAGCAGCCAAGAGGGAGCGGGGGATGGCACCGGGGAGCTGTTTTTT
TRBV6-5	.	TRBJ2-3	CASCPQEGVDTQYF	TGTGCCAGCTGTCCTCAGGAGGGTGTTGATACGCAGTATTTT
TRBV15	.	TRBJ1-1	CATSRATETEAFF	TGTGCCACCAGCAGAGCGACTGAGACTGAAGCTTTCTTT
TRBV9	.	TRBJ1-4	CASSVWGGVHEKLFF	TGTGCCAGCAGCGTATGGGGGGGCGTACATGAAAAACTGTTTTTT
TRBV6-5	TRBD2	TRBJ2-3	CASSYIPLGGKDTQYF	TGTGCCAGCAGTTATATCCCCTTGGGGGGGAAAGATACGCAGTATTTT
TRBV4-1	TRBD2	TRBJ2-5	CASSQPGTSEKTQYF	TGCGCCAGCAGCCAGCCCGGGACTAGCGAAAAGACCCAGTACTTC
TRBV27	TRBD1	TRBJ1-2	CASSFLGQGYGYTF	TGTGCCAGCAGTTTCCTTGGACAGGGATATGGCTACACCTTC